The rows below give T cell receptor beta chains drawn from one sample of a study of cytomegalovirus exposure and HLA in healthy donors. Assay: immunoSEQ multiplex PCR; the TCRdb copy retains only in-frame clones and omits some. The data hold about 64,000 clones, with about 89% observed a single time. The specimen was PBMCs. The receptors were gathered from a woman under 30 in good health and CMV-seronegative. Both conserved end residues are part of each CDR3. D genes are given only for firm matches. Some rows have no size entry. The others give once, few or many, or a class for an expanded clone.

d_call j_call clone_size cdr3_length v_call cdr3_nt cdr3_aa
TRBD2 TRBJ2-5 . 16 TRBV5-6 TGTGCCAGCAGCTGGCCCGGGACTAGCGGCCAAGAGACCCAGTACTTC CASSWPGTSGQETQYF
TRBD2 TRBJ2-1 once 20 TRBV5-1 TGCGCCAGCAGCCCGCTCCCGACTAGCGGGAGACGGGCGGTTTACAATGAGCAGTTCTTC CASSPLPTSGRRAVYNEQFF
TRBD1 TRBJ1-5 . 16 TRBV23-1 TGCGCCAGCAGTCGAGCCGACAGGGTAGGCAATCAGCCCCAGCATTTT CASSRADRVGNQPQHF
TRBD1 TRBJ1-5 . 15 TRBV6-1 TGTGCCAGCAGTGGAAGACAGGGGAGCAATCAGCCCCAGCATTTT CASSGRQGSNQPQHF
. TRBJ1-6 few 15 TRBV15 TGTGCCACCAGCAGAGGAGGACGGGAGAATTCACCCCTCCACTTT CATSRGGRENSPLHF
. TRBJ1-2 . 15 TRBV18 TGTGCCAGCTCACCGGGAGTGACTGGAAACTATGGCTACACCTTC CASSPGVTGNYGYTF
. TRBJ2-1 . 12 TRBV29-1 TGCAGCGGGTCCAGCTCCTACAATGAGCAGTTCTTC CSGSSSYNEQFF
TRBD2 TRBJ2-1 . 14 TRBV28 TGTGCCAGCAGTTTAGCGGGGGGGGCGGGAGAGCAGTTCTTC CASSLAGGAGEQFF
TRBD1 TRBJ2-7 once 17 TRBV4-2 TGTGCCAGCAGCCAAGACACAGGGACAGGATTTATGGACGAGCAGTACTTC CASSQDTGTGFMDEQYF
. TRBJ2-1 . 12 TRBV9 TGTGCCAGCAGCGTAGTAGAGCATGAGCAGTTCTTC CASSVVEHEQFF
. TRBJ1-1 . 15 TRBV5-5 TGTGCCAGCAGCTTGGACCCCCCTACGTGGACTGAAGCTTTCTTT CASSLDPPTWTEAFF